The rows below give T cell receptor beta chains drawn from one sample of a study of response to subunit inactivated influenza vaccine. TCRdb recomputed calls from the RT-PCR reads with MiXCR, one row per CDR3 protein. The data contain about 830,000 distinct CDR3 sequences, 15% to 20% of them singletons. Sample: PBMCs from blood, taken approximately 5 days after vaccination. These receptor sequences come from a middle-aged man who received an inactivated influenza vaccine. Both conserved end residues are part of each CDR3. Fields, in order: clone size, J gene, D gene, V gene, CDR3 length, CDR3 protein, CDR3 DNA. D genes are given only for firm matches. A clone size is listed for some rows: how often the clone was seen (once, few, many), or a class if it is expanded.

clone size: .; J gene: TRBJ2-7; D gene: TRBD1; V gene: TRBV11-2; CDR3 length: 14; CDR3 protein: CASSFSQGDFEQYF; CDR3 DNA: TGTGCCAGCAGCTTTTCACAGGGGGATTTCGAGCAGTACTTC
clone size: few; J gene: TRBJ2-3; D gene: .; V gene: TRBV20-1; CDR3 length: 12; CDR3 protein: CSAPPGTDTQYF; CDR3 DNA: TGCAGTGCTCCCCCGGGCACAGATACGCAGTATTTT
clone size: few; J gene: TRBJ2-5; D gene: .; V gene: TRBV10-3; CDR3 length: 12; CDR3 protein: CAISGPRETQYF; CDR3 DNA: TGTGCCATCAGTGGACCACGTGAGACCCAGTACTTC
clone size: few; J gene: TRBJ2-2; D gene: TRBD1; V gene: TRBV7-9; CDR3 length: 16; CDR3 protein: CASSYAGTGGVGELFF; CDR3 DNA: TGTGCCAGCAGCTACGCCGGGACAGGGGGTGTCGGGGAGCTGTTTTTT
clone size: few; J gene: TRBJ2-3; D gene: .; V gene: TRBV10-1; CDR3 length: 15; CDR3 protein: CASSDGNRDTDTQYF; CDR3 DNA: TGCGCCAGCAGTGATGGCAACAGGGACACAGATACGCAGTATTTT
clone size: few; J gene: TRBJ2-2; D gene: .; V gene: TRBV20-1; CDR3 length: 14; CDR3 protein: CSASTDSVRGELFF; CDR3 DNA: TGCAGTGCTAGTACCGACAGTGTACGTGGGGAGCTGTTTTTT
clone size: .; J gene: TRBJ2-3; D gene: .; V gene: TRBV3-1; CDR3 length: 16; CDR3 protein: CASSQGGSLGPDTQYF; CDR3 DNA: TGTGCCAGCAGCCAAGGCGGATCCCTGGGGCCAGATACGCAGTATTTT
clone size: many; J gene: TRBJ2-7; D gene: TRBD2; V gene: TRBV20-1; CDR3 length: 15; CDR3 protein: CSAPGLAGNRDEQYF; CDR3 DNA: TGCAGTGCTCCTGGACTAGCGGGAAATAGGGACGAGCAGTACTTC
clone size: few; J gene: TRBJ2-5; D gene: .; V gene: TRBV11-1; CDR3 length: 11; CDR3 protein: CASSSTSSQYF; CDR3 DNA: TGTGCCAGCAGCTCCACTAGTTCCCAGTACTTC
clone size: few; J gene: TRBJ2-3; D gene: .; V gene: TRBV24-1; CDR3 length: 15; CDR3 protein: CATSLSGRGTDTQYF; CDR3 DNA: TGTGCCACCAGTTTGTCAGGGAGGGGGACAGATACGCAGTATTTT
clone size: .; J gene: TRBJ1-1; D gene: TRBD1; V gene: TRBV5-1; CDR3 length: 15; CDR3 protein: CASSGGQGMNTEAFF; CDR3 DNA: TGCGCCAGCAGCGGGGGACAGGGGATGAACACTGAAGCTTTCTTT
clone size: few; J gene: TRBJ2-1; D gene: TRBD1; V gene: TRBV5-5; CDR3 length: 15; CDR3 protein: CASSLTDRGPNEQFF; CDR3 DNA: TGTGCCAGCAGCTTGACCGACAGGGGGCCCAATGAGCAGTTCTTC
clone size: many; J gene: TRBJ2-1; D gene: .; V gene: TRBV12-3/TRBV12-4; CDR3 length: 15; CDR3 protein: CASSLEGRVKDEQFF; CDR3 DNA: TGTGCCAGCAGTTTAGAAGGCAGGGTCAAGGATGAGCAGTTCTTC
clone size: .; J gene: TRBJ2-6; D gene: TRBD1; V gene: TRBV18; CDR3 length: 16; CDR3 protein: CASSSGQGAGANVLTF; CDR3 DNA: TGTGCCAGCTCGTCGGGACAGGGTGCTGGGGCCAACGTCCTGACTTTC
clone size: .; J gene: TRBJ1-1; D gene: .; V gene: TRBV7-9; CDR3 length: 14; CDR3 protein: CASSSNRVPTEAFF; CDR3 DNA: TGTGCCAGCAGCTCGAACAGGGTCCCCACTGAAGCTTTCTTT
clone size: .; J gene: TRBJ2-7; D gene: .; V gene: TRBV7-6; CDR3 length: 19; CDR3 protein: CASSLEYALDNSFDGEQYF; CDR3 DNA: TGTGCCAGCAGCTTGGAATACGCCTTGGACAACTCCTTCGATGGCGAGCAGTACTTC
clone size: few; J gene: TRBJ1-2; D gene: .; V gene: TRBV5-1; CDR3 length: 16; CDR3 protein: CASSSTTATINYGYTF; CDR3 DNA: TGCGCCAGCAGCTCGACGACAGCGACTATTAACTATGGCTACACCTTC
clone size: .; J gene: TRBJ2-1; D gene: .; V gene: TRBV15; CDR3 length: 15; CDR3 protein: CATSRDQGRFNEQFF; CDR3 DNA: TGTGCCACCAGCAGAGATCAGGGGCGGTTCAATGAGCAGTTCTTC
clone size: .; J gene: TRBJ1-2; D gene: .; V gene: TRBV27; CDR3 length: 15; CDR3 protein: CASSFSRGAFYGYTF; CDR3 DNA: TGTGCCAGCAGTTTTTCGCGCGGGGCTTTCTATGGCTACACCTTC
clone size: many; J gene: TRBJ2-7; D gene: TRBD2; V gene: TRBV10-3; CDR3 length: 14; CDR3 protein: CAISELAGLDEQYF; CDR3 DNA: TGTGCCATCAGTGAGTTAGCGGGATTAGACGAGCAGTACTTC
clone size: .; J gene: TRBJ2-5; D gene: .; V gene: TRBV20-1; CDR3 length: 15; CDR3 protein: CSARDGGGGEETQYF; CDR3 DNA: TGCAGTGCTAGAGATGGGGGCGGGGGTGAAGAGACCCAGTACTTC
clone size: .; J gene: TRBJ2-3; D gene: .; V gene: TRBV7-8; CDR3 length: 16; CDR3 protein: CASSSSGRPSTDTQYF; CDR3 DNA: TGTGCCAGCAGCTCCTCTGGAAGACCGAGCACAGATACGCAGTATTTT
clone size: .; J gene: TRBJ1-3; D gene: .; V gene: TRBV12-3/TRBV12-4; CDR3 length: 15; CDR3 protein: CASSLSGFFGNTIYF; CDR3 DNA: TGTGCCAGCAGTTTAAGTGGGTTCTTTGGAAACACCATATATTTT
clone size: .; J gene: TRBJ1-1; D gene: TRBD1; V gene: TRBV12-3/TRBV12-4; CDR3 length: 13; CDR3 protein: CASTLRDRVAAFF; CDR3 DNA: TGTGCCAGCACCCTCCGGGACAGAGTAGCAGCTTTCTTT
clone size: .; J gene: TRBJ1-5; D gene: .; V gene: TRBV20-1; CDR3 length: 15; CDR3 protein: CSARVPGLSNQPQHF; CDR3 DNA: TGCAGTGCTAGAGTTCCAGGCTTGAGCAATCAGCCCCAGCATTTT
clone size: few; J gene: TRBJ2-7; D gene: TRBD1; V gene: TRBV18; CDR3 length: 16; CDR3 protein: CASSPQSRTGGTEQYF; CDR3 DNA: TGTGCCAGCTCACCACAGTCAAGGACAGGTGGAACCGAGCAGTACTTC
clone size: many; J gene: TRBJ2-5; D gene: .; V gene: TRBV13; CDR3 length: 15; CDR3 protein: CASSPPGATQETQYF; CDR3 DNA: TGTGCCAGCAGCCCGCCAGGGGCAACACAAGAGACCCAGTACTTC
clone size: .; J gene: TRBJ2-7; D gene: TRBD1; V gene: TRBV25-1; CDR3 length: 15; CDR3 protein: CASSDYGTGVYEQYF; CDR3 DNA: TGTGCCAGCAGTGATTACGGGACAGGAGTATACGAGCAGTACTTC
clone size: .; J gene: TRBJ2-2; D gene: TRBD1; V gene: TRBV12-3/TRBV12-4; CDR3 length: 17; CDR3 protein: CASSPIVGQENTGELFF; CDR3 DNA: TGTGCCAGCAGCCCAATAGTCGGACAGGAGAACACCGGGGAGCTGTTTTTT
clone size: .; J gene: TRBJ2-1; D gene: .; V gene: TRBV11-1; CDR3 length: 16; CDR3 protein: CASSPRVASSYNEQFF; CDR3 DNA: TGTGCCAGCAGCCCCCGGGTGGCCAGCTCCTACAATGAGCAGTTCTTC
clone size: .; J gene: TRBJ2-2; D gene: TRBD2; V gene: TRBV5-4; CDR3 length: 16; CDR3 protein: CASSPRTSGYTGELFF; CDR3 DNA: TGTGCCAGCAGCCCAAGGACTAGCGGATACACCGGGGAGCTGTTTTTT
clone size: .; J gene: TRBJ1-5; D gene: TRBD1; V gene: TRBV6-1; CDR3 length: 13; CDR3 protein: CASRGQHNQPQHF; CDR3 DNA: TGTGCCAGCAGGGGACAGCACAATCAGCCCCAGCATTTT
clone size: few; J gene: TRBJ2-2; D gene: .; V gene: TRBV4-1; CDR3 length: 17; CDR3 protein: CASAIDRQLRNTGELFF; CDR3 DNA: TGCGCCAGCGCTATAGACCGACAGCTTCGAAACACCGGGGAGCTGTTTTTT
clone size: many; J gene: TRBJ1-4; D gene: .; V gene: TRBV20-1; CDR3 length: 15; CDR3 protein: CSARDLKDWAEKLFF; CDR3 DNA: TGCAGTGCTAGAGATCTAAAGGACTGGGCTGAAAAACTGTTTTTT
clone size: .; J gene: TRBJ1-2; D gene: TRBD1; V gene: TRBV12-3/TRBV12-4; CDR3 length: 16; CDR3 protein: CASSLTGGGRGYGYTF; CDR3 DNA: TGTGCCAGCAGTTTGACAGGGGGCGGGAGGGGCTATGGCTACACCTTC
clone size: .; J gene: TRBJ1-4; D gene: .; V gene: TRBV6-2/TRBV6-3; CDR3 length: 15; CDR3 protein: CASSRPTGDNEKLFF; CDR3 DNA: TGTGCCAGCAGTCGTCCGACAGGAGATAATGAAAAACTGTTTTTT
clone size: .; J gene: TRBJ2-2; D gene: .; V gene: TRBV5-5; CDR3 length: 15; CDR3 protein: CASSFSGSNTGELFF; CDR3 DNA: TGTGCCAGCAGCTTTTCCGGATCGAACACCGGGGAGCTGTTTTTT
clone size: .; J gene: TRBJ2-7; D gene: .; V gene: TRBV30; CDR3 length: 16; CDR3 protein: CAWSPRGLGGSYEQYF; CDR3 DNA: TGTGCCTGGAGTCCAAGGGGACTGGGGGGCTCCTACGAGCAGTACTTC
clone size: few; J gene: TRBJ1-6; D gene: .; V gene: TRBV20-1; CDR3 length: 16; CDR3 protein: CSASPPGRPYNSPLHF; CDR3 DNA: TGCAGTGCTTCGCCCCCCGGGCGGCCCTATAATTCACCCCTCCACTTT
clone size: few; J gene: TRBJ2-5; D gene: .; V gene: TRBV6-2/TRBV6-3; CDR3 length: 13; CDR3 protein: CAISPGGQETQYF; CDR3 DNA: TGTGCCATCTCTCCAGGGGGGCAAGAGACCCAGTACTTC
clone size: .; J gene: TRBJ2-7; D gene: .; V gene: TRBV20-1; CDR3 length: 13; CDR3 protein: CSARRSNSYEQYF; CDR3 DNA: TGCAGTGCTAGAAGGAGTAACTCCTACGAGCAGTACTTC
clone size: .; J gene: TRBJ2-3; D gene: TRBD2; V gene: TRBV24-1; CDR3 length: 14; CDR3 protein: CATSALAGQVGQYF; CDR3 DNA: TGTGCCACCAGTGCGCTAGCGGGGCAGGTGGGGCAGTATTTT
clone size: .; J gene: TRBJ2-1; D gene: TRBD1; V gene: TRBV12-3/TRBV12-4; CDR3 length: 14; CDR3 protein: CASSSGTGWNEQFF; CDR3 DNA: TGTGCCAGCAGTTCCGGGACAGGGTGGAATGAGCAGTTCTTC
clone size: .; J gene: TRBJ1-5; D gene: TRBD1; V gene: TRBV7-2; CDR3 length: 16; CDR3 protein: CASSSYQGGWGQPQHF; CDR3 DNA: TGTGCCAGCAGCTCATACCAAGGGGGCTGGGGACAGCCCCAGCATTTT
clone size: .; J gene: TRBJ1-4; D gene: .; V gene: TRBV28; CDR3 length: 15; CDR3 protein: CASSSAGEANEKLFF; CDR3 DNA: TGTGCCAGCAGTTCTGCAGGGGAGGCTAATGAAAAACTGTTTTTT
clone size: .; J gene: TRBJ2-3; D gene: .; V gene: TRBV5-1; CDR3 length: 14; CDR3 protein: CASRLTPYTDTQYF; CDR3 DNA: TGCGCCAGCAGGCTAACCCCATATACAGATACGCAGTATTTT
clone size: many; J gene: TRBJ2-2; D gene: .; V gene: TRBV20-1; CDR3 length: 12; CDR3 protein: CSPEPNTGELFF; CDR3 DNA: TGCAGTCCAGAACCGAACACCGGGGAGCTGTTTTTT
clone size: .; J gene: TRBJ2-7; D gene: TRBD2; V gene: TRBV2; CDR3 length: 15; CDR3 protein: CASSDLASGGYEQYF; CDR3 DNA: TGTGCCAGCAGTGATTTGGCTAGCGGGGGCTACGAGCAGTACTTC
clone size: few; J gene: TRBJ2-1; D gene: TRBD2; V gene: TRBV20-1; CDR3 length: 16; CDR3 protein: CSKLGSGLAGYNEQFF; CDR3 DNA: TGCAGTAAGCTAGGGTCGGGCCTAGCGGGGTACAATGAGCAGTTCTTC
clone size: few; J gene: TRBJ2-5; D gene: TRBD2; V gene: TRBV7-8; CDR3 length: 11; CDR3 protein: CRAGSQETQYF; CDR3 DNA: TGTAGAGCGGGGAGCCAAGAGACCCAGTACTTC
clone size: many; J gene: TRBJ2-7; D gene: .; V gene: TRBV15; CDR3 length: 12; CDR3 protein: CATSRGGYEQYF; CDR3 DNA: TGTGCCACCAGCAGGGGAGGTTACGAGCAGTACTTC
clone size: .; J gene: TRBJ2-2; D gene: TRBD2; V gene: TRBV11-3; CDR3 length: 16; CDR3 protein: CASSSASGAYTGELFF; CDR3 DNA: TGTGCCAGCAGCTCGGCGAGCGGGGCCTACACCGGGGAGCTGTTTTTT